The 8 T cell receptor beta chains presented below share a single source sample, sequenced in a study of blood T cells in healthy people across ages. A second PCR of roughly 6 to 12 cycles used a sample-barcoded 5' primer and a J-beta primer mix. TCRdb ran MiXCR on the 5' RACE reads and lists one entry per CDR3 protein. Of approximately 1.5 million distinct CDR3 sequences in the sample, around 35% are singletons; the top ten hold 10% to 12%. The sequenced sample was blood. Receptors were obtained from a woman aged 25 to 39 in good health.

In its sample, this clonotype was seen a few times. The chain uses TRBV5-1 and TRBJ2-1, with 8 bases aligning to TRBD2. The germline gives CDR1 SGHRS, CDR2 YFSETQ. The CDR3 has 15 residues. With V trimmed by 2 bases and J by 6 bases, 7 bases remained unmatched. CDR3 residues: CASSFAGLAGNEQFF. The DNA for the CDR3 is TGCGCCAGCAGCTTCGCCGGACTAGCAGGCAATGAGCAGTTCTTC.

This clonotype was picked up a small number of times. V and J are TRBV11-2 and TRBJ2-7; maybe TRBD1 (5 bases). V was shortened by 6 bases and J by 3 bases, with 12 bases between the two germline ends. CDR3 length equals 13 residues. CDR1 SGHAT and CDR2 FQNNGV come from the germline V gene. CDR3 DNA: TGTGCCAGCAGACCGGACACGTTCTACGAGCAGTACTTC. Residues: CASRPDTFYEQYF.

This chain links TRBV28 with TRBJ2-7; D not resolved. The germline gives CDR1 MDHEN, CDR2 SYDVKM. CDR3 size: 12 residues. The V and J ends lost 2 bases and 6 bases respectively, with 8 bases between them. The CDR3 DNA reads as TGTGCCAGCAGTTTAAGGCAGTTCGAGCAGTACTTC. Amino acid sequence: CASSLRQFEQYF.

The chain joins TRBV20-1 to TRBJ2-7; D might be TRBD1 (5 bases). From germline, CDR1 is DFQATT and CDR2 SNEGSKA (reference sequence). The V end was cut by 2 bases, the J end by 1 base, with 9 bases between. This CDR3 comprises 13 residues. The CDR3 protein is CSARTDRSYEQYF. The CDR3 nucleotides read TGCAGTGCTAGAACCGACAGATCCTACGAGCAGTACTTC.

This clonotype came up a few times. The genes are TRBV5-1 and TRBJ1-2; 8 bases map to TRBD1. The length of the CDR3 is 14 residues. The germline V gene encodes CDR1 SGHRS and CDR2 YFSETQ. The V gene end was trimmed by 0 bases and the J gene end by 7 bases; junction bases not matched to a gene: 5. CDR3 nucleotide sequence: TGCGCCAGCAGCTTGGGGGATGGACAGGGTGGCTACACCTTC. Translation: CASSLGDGQGGYTF.

This clonotype was counted a few times. V is TRBV28 and J is TRBJ2-7; 8 bases match TRBD2. This CDR3 region has 16 residues. The germline V gene has CDR1 MDHEN and CDR2 SYDVKM. J was trimmed by 0 bases and V by 5 bases; bases with no gene match: 9. CDR3 residues: CASSPRTSRSSYEQYF. The CDR3 DNA reads TGTGCCAGCAGTCCCCGGACTAGCCGCAGCTCCTACGAGCAGTACTTC.

Many counts were recorded for this clonotype. The rearrangement links TRBV4-1 to TRBJ2-7; 7 positions match TRBD2. The CDR3 consists of 15 residues. Germline-derived CDR1 and CDR2 are MGHRA and YSYEKL. Losses at the gene ends were 1 base for V and 3 bases for J; bases not matched to a gene: 6. CDR3 sequence reads: CASSQAGGDYYEQYF. The CDR3 nucleotides read TGCGCCAGCAGCCAAGCGGGCGGGGACTACTACGAGCAGTACTTC.

The V and J genes are TRBV6-2 or TRBV6-3 and TRBJ2-6, with 9 bases that match TRBD1. The V gene's germline CDR1 is MNHEY and CDR2 SVGEGT. V was pared by 2 bases and J by 0 bases, with 8 bases of the junction left unmatched. The CDR3 covers 19 residues. The CDR3 here is CASSYGGTGTRSGANVLTF. CDR3 bases: TGTGCCAGCAGTTACGGCGGGACAGGGACTCGCTCTGGGGCCAACGTCCTGACTTTC.